What follows is one T cell receptor beta chain and its context. The data originate from a study of blood T cell repertoires in COVID-19. Study-wide context: From T cells, B-cell-depleted T cells, or PBMCs came the material, which was cDNA or gDNA.

Authors' methods: Amplification of reference gene primers provided the estimated nucleated cell counts. Sequencing was performed with immunoSEQ multiplex PCR; in TCRdb, only in-frame clones are kept and a portion is missing. That table is the source of V, J and clone size, and D and trimming were worked out from the DNA. The table records 60,000 to 85,000 clones, over 75% of them present only once. CDR1 and CDR2 (germline): PRHDT, FYEKMQ (reference sequence). This CDR3 is 13 amino acids long. Deletions cut 3 bases from V and 2 bases from J, with 7 bases between. The specimen was peripheral blood. The rearrangement joins TRBV13 to TRBJ1-2; D remains unclear. The sequence was collected from an elderly woman with active or convalescent COVID-19. CDR3 residues: CASSFGGNYGYTF. Here the CDR3 DNA reads TGTGCCAGCAGCTTCGGCGGAAACTATGGCTACACCTTC.